The clone carrying this T cell receptor beta chain was seen only once. Its antigen is unknown. V shed 8 bases and J shed 1 base, with 16 bases lying between them. This CDR3 comprises 15 residues. From germline, CDR1 is ENHRY and CDR2 SYGVKD. These data are taken from a study of CD4+ T cells in melanoma. The protocol was immunoSEQ multiplex PCR, while the TCRdb copy is restricted to in-frame clones and leaves out a portion. The sample has about 4,200 clones, around 70% seen once. General observations from the study: In melanoma, neoantigen-specific CD4+ T cells reportedly differed in differentiation state. CD8+ T cell, macrophage and B cell function reportedly correlated with neoantigen-specific CD4+ T cells.

The origin of this receptor is a human donor with melanoma. The V call is TRBV10-3, the J call TRBJ2-3; perhaps TRBD2 as D (6 bases). The sequencing sample was made of cells from a culture (not recorded whether cultured in vitro). CDR3 sequence: CAIGRDAFRTDTQYF. The CDR3 DNA reads TGTGCCATCGGGCGGGACGCGTTCCGCACAGATACGCAGTATTTT.